This T cell receptor (beta chain) was recorded in a study of blood T cell repertoires in COVID-19. Assay: immunoSEQ multiplex PCR; the TCRdb copy retains only in-frame clones and omits some. Here the sample spans nearly 100,000 clones, around nine tenths being singletons. Germline V gives CDR1 MNHNY, CDR2 SVGAGI (reference sequence). Unmatched junction bases numbered 5, after V lost 3 bases and J lost 3 bases. The CDR3 covers 15 residues. The V gene is TRBV6-6, the J gene TRBJ2-1; 7 bases match TRBD2. The clonotype originates from a man older than 75 with acute or convalescent COVID-19. Sequenced sample: peripheral blood. CDR3 in DNA: TGTGCCAGCAGTTATGTTGCTAGCGGCTACAATGAGCAGTTCTTC. Translation gives CASSYVASGYNEQFF.